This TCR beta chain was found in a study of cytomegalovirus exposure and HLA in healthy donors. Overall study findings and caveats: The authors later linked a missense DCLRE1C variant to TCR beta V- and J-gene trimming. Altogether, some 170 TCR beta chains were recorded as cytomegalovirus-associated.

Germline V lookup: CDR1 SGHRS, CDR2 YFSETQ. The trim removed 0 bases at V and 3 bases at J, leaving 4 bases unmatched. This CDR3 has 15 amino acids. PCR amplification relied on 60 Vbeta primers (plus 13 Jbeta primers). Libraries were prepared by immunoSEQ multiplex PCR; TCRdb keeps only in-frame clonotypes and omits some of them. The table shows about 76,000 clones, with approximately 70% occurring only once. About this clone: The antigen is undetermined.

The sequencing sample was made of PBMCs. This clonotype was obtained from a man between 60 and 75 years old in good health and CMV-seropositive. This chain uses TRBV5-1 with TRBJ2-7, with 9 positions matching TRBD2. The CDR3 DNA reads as TGCGCCAGCAGCTTGGATCTAGCGGGAAGCTACGAGCAGTACTTC. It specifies CASSLDLAGSYEQYF.